Following are 2 T cell receptor beta chains from one sample sequenced in a study of control samples from healthy donors and cancer patients. Assay used: immunoSEQ multiplex PCR; TCRdb lists only in-frame clones, some missing. This table has 89,000 or so clones, roughly 86% appearing once. The material sequenced was blood. The receptor set was obtained from a man aged 45-60 years in good health.

This rearrangement joins TRBV5-4 to TRBJ1-1; 8 bases match TRBD1. This CDR3 has 12 residues. The germline V gene has CDR1 SGHNT and CDR2 YYREEE (reference sequence). The ends lost 3 bases at V and 7 bases at J; junction bases unmatched: 2. The CDR3 DNA is TGTGCCAGCAGCTCCGACAGGGGTGAAGCTTTCTTT. This sequence encodes CASSSDRGEAFF.

The rearrangement links TRBV7-2 to TRBJ1-2; possibly TRBD1 for D (5 bases). V was pared by 1 base and J by 4 bases, with 7 bases between. Germline V gene lookup returns CDR1 SGHTA and CDR2 FQGNSA. The CDR3 is made up of 13 amino acids. The CDR3 here is CASSLVQGYGYTF. DNA for the CDR3: TGTGCCAGCAGCTTAGTTCAGGGCTATGGCTACACCTTC. Supplemented by reference TRBV7-2 and TRBJ1-2, the full variable domain reads GAGVSQSPSNKVTEKGKDVELRCDPISGHTALYWYRQSLGQGLEFLIYFQGNSAPDKSGLPSDRFSAERTGGSVSTLTIQRTQQEDSAVYLCASSLVQGYGYTFGSGTRLTVV.